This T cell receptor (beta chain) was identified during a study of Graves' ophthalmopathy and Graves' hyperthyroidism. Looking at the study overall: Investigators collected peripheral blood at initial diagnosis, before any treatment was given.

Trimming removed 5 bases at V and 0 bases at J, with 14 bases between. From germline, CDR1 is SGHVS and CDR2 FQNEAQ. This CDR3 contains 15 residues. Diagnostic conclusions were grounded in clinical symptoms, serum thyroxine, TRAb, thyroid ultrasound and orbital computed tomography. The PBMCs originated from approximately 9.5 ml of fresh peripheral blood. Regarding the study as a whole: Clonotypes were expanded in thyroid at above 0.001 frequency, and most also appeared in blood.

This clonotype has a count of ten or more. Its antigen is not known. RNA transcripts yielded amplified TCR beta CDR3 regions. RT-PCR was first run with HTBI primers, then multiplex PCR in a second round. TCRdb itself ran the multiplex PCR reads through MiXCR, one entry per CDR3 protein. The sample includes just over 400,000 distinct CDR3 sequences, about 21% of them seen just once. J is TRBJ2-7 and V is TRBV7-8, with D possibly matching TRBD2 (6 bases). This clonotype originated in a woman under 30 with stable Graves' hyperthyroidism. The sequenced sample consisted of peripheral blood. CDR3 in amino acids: CASSIRLDSSYEQYF. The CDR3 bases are TGTGCCAGCAGCATTCGACTAGACAGCTCCTACGAGCAGTACTTC. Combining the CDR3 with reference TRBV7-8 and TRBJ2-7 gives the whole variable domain GAGVSQSPRYKVAKRGQDVALRCDPISGHVSLFWYQQALGQGPEFLTYFQNEAQLDKSGLPSDRFFAERPEGSVSTLKIQRTQQEDSAVYLCASSIRLDSSYEQYFGPGTRLTVT.